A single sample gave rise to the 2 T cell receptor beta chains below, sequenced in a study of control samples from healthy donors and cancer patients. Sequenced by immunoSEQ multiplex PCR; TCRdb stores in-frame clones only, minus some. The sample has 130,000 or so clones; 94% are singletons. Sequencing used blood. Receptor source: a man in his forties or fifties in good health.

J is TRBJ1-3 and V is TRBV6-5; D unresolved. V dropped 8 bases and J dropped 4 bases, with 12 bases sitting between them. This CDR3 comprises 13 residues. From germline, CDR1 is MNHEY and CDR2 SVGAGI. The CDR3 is CASQPTSGNTIYF. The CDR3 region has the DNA TGTGCCAGCCAGCCGACAAGCGGAAACACCATATATTTT.

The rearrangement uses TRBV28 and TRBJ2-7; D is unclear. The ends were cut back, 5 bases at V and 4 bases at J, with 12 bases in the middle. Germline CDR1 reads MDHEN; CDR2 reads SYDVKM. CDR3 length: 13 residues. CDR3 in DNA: TGTGCCAGCAGTCCAACTTCAAGTTACGAGCAGTACTTC. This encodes CASSPTSSYEQYF.